Listed below are T cell receptor beta chains from one sample, sequenced in a study of blood T cells in healthy people across ages. MiXCR was run by TCRdb on the 5' RACE reads, yielding one entry per CDR3 protein. The sample lists 1.5 million to 2 million distinct CDR3 sequences, less than 50% seen once, with around 2.1% in the top ten. The sequenced sample was blood. These TCRs come from a woman aged 40 to 50 in good health. The CDR3 runs from the conserved cysteine through the conserved F or W.

j_gene	v_gene	len	CDR3aa
TRBJ2-5	TRBV24-1	15	CATGLTSGVGETQYF
TRBJ2-5	TRBV12-3/TRBV12-4	15	CASQFGRFGSETQYF
TRBJ2-3	TRBV2	14	CASKPSGGADTQYF
TRBJ1-1	TRBV20-1	13	CSATRAQGGSPFF
TRBJ2-5	TRBV28	15	CASSPGTREIGTQYF
TRBJ2-3	TRBV7-9	16	CASSRGGTPSTDTQYF
TRBJ1-2	TRBV6-5	13	CASSYTNNYGYTF
TRBJ2-5	TRBV6-5	15	CASSRSGGSQETQYF
TRBJ1-2	TRBV12-3/TRBV12-4	14	CASSLGPQGYGYTF
TRBJ1-2	TRBV28	15	CASSSKPQGSYGYTF
TRBJ1-1	TRBV11-2	13	CASSKRGEGEAFF
TRBJ1-2	TRBV7-2	13	CASSLMTSYGYTF
TRBJ1-2	TRBV5-1	18	CASSRRDRGVGGDYGYTF
TRBJ2-1	TRBV2	15	CASSEDGSTYNEQFF
-	TRBV6-5	15	CASSYSTGRGETQYF
TRBJ1-4	TRBV29-1	13	CSVAGASNEKLFF
TRBJ2-5	TRBV7-8	17	CASSLDPRLTGGETQYF
TRBJ1-5	TRBV6-2/TRBV6-3	16	CASSSNNVGGNQPQHF
TRBJ2-1	TRBV4-3	16	CASSQVTGASYNEQFF
TRBJ2-7	TRBV7-2	14	CASSRGRGSYEQYF
TRBJ2-5	TRBV12-3/TRBV12-4	13	CASSRDRKGTQYF
TRBJ2-5	TRBV29-1	12	CSAKGMQETQYF
TRBJ2-1	TRBV20-1	15	CSARGERGPGDEQFF
TRBJ1-1	TRBV4-1	15	CASSQGQGGYDEAFF
TRBJ2-3	TRBV10-2	17	CASSGRLAGSSTDTQYF
TRBJ2-3	TRBV7-2	16	CASSPQRGAPQDTQYF
TRBJ2-1	TRBV20-1	16	CSARDRGGGTYNEQFF
TRBJ2-3	TRBV13	15	CASRRAGVAIDTQYF
TRBJ2-3	TRBV29-1	12	CSVERYTDTQYF
TRBJ2-7	TRBV7-2	16	CASSLGTGTAPDEQYF
TRBJ1-2	TRBV6-6	15	CASSASRDSNYGYTF
TRBJ2-1	TRBV20-1	14	CSARVAGSYNEQFF
TRBJ2-5	TRBV24-1	14	CATSPRRGQETQYF
TRBJ2-1	TRBV7-2	16	CASSSRSGGASNERFF
TRBJ2-1	TRBV9	16	CASSSRYAGSYNEQFF
TRBJ2-1	TRBV20-1	15	CSARTTSGPYNEQFF
TRBJ1-2	TRBV4-1	11	CASSTNSGYTF
TRBJ2-1	TRBV27	15	CASSWTGSSYNEQFF
TRBJ2-3	TRBV29-1	16	CSVERAEPIPTDTQYF
TRBJ2-6	TRBV11-2	15	CASSLWQTGANVLTF
TRBJ2-1	TRBV7-2	15	CASSFDNPRYNEQFF
TRBJ2-6	TRBV20-1	18	CSATLAAAGTAGANVLTF
TRBJ2-1	TRBV6-1	15	CASSITGGSYNEQFF
TRBJ2-5	TRBV4-3	15	CASSQRGQGLETQYF
TRBJ2-1	TRBV27	16	CASSSHTSRGANEQFF
TRBJ1-2	TRBV27	12	CASTTPGYGYTF
TRBJ1-1	TRBV14	15	CASSRRTGGHTEAFF
-	TRBV5-1	14	CASSLWAIQETQYF
TRBJ2-3	TRBV5-1	14	CASRASGDLDTQYF
TRBJ2-1	TRBV12-3/TRBV12-4	13	CASSLLHGSEQFF